This T cell receptor beta chain was documented in a study of shared clonotypes between healthy human individuals. Sequencing was performed with immunoSEQ multiplex PCR; in TCRdb, only in-frame clones are kept and a portion is missing. This table has 170,000 or so clones, 60% to 75% appearing once. The CDR3 loop spans 16 amino acids. Trimming stripped 3 bases from V and 1 base from J, with 13 bases between. Overall study findings and caveats: Sampling used blood alone; tissue repertoires probably differ.

This clone was detected only a few times. Its target is not known. The sequence was obtained from a man between 25 and 39 years old in good health. The chain combines TRBV23-1 with TRBJ1-5; D is uncertain. TRBV23-1 is labeled an ORF, and its function is uncertain. Material for sequencing was memory CD4+ T cells sorted from blood. The subset is: CD45RA-negative fraction. The CDR3 DNA sequence: TGCGCCAGCAGTCATTGGGGAGGAGGGAGCAATCAGCCCCAGCATTTT. Translation gives CASSHWGGGSNQPQHF.